This T cell receptor beta chain was sequenced in a study of blood T cells in healthy people across ages. This clonotype was detected a few times. Germline lookup yields CDR1 SNHLY and CDR2 FYNNEI. The germline V and J ends were trimmed by 2 bases and 6 bases, with 10 bases remaining between them. The CDR3 loop spans 13 amino acids. Together with a sample-barcoded 5' primer, a J-beta primer mix was included in a second PCR lasting about 7 to 11 cycles. In TCRdb, the 5' RACE reads were re-called with MiXCR into one record per CDR3 protein. The data contain some 940,000 distinct CDR3 sequences, about 28% of them seen just once; the ten biggest clones take up 10% to 13%. The sample also formed part of further work on T cells of mothers and their children.

Sequencing was performed on blood. The chain uses TRBV2 and TRBJ1-2, with D unclear. The sequence was obtained from a woman aged 40 to 49 in good health. CDR3 protein: CASSETQVNGYTF. CDR3 sequence (DNA): TGTGCCAGCAGTGAAACCCAAGTGAATGGCTACACCTTC.